These 24 T cell receptor beta chains share one sample of origin, sequenced in a study of T cell responses to AZD1222 COVID-19 vaccine. Only in-frame clones appear in the TCRdb table, and some are missing; sequencing was by immunoSEQ multiplex PCR. The sample includes about 140,000 clones, 70% to 90% of them seen just once. The input for sequencing was peripheral blood, taken on day 0 of AZD1222 vaccination. These receptors were obtained from an adult in good health.

J is TRBJ2-7 and V is TRBV15; 10 bases match TRBD2. The V gene's germline CDR1 is LNHNV and CDR2 YYDKDF (reference sequence). The CDR3 spans 15 residues. V dropped 4 bases and J dropped 2; count of bases not matched to a gene: 5. The CDR3 reads CATSTRLAGTYEQYF. The CDR3 DNA sequence: TGTGCCACCAGCACCCGACTAGCGGGTACCTACGAGCAGTACTTC. Filled out from reference TRBV15 and TRBJ2-7, the complete variable domain reads DAMVIQNPRYQVTQFGKPVTLSCSQTLNHNVMYWYQQKSSQAPKLLFHYYDKDFNNEADTPDNFQSRRPNTSFCFLDIRSPGLGDTAMYLCATSTRLAGTYEQYFGPGTRLTVT.

The chain employs TRBV4-2 and TRBJ1-5, with D possibly being TRBD1 (5 bases). The CDR3 is made up of 14 amino acids. CDR1 LGHNA and CDR2 YNFKEQ come from the germline V gene. The V gene lost 4 bases and the J gene lost 6 bases, with 13 bases spanning the gap. CDR3 in DNA: TGTGCCAGCAGCCCCGACAGTAACGGTCAGCCCCAGCATTTT. This gives the protein CASSPDSNGQPQHF.

The chain is built from TRBV7-2 and TRBJ1-1; D is ambiguous. The CDR3 sequence is 11 residues long. Germline V gene data show CDR1 as SGHTA and CDR2 as FQGNSA. The V gene lost 7 bases and the J gene lost 0 bases, with 3 bases spanning the gap. CDR3 sequence reads: CASTVNTEAFF. The CDR3 DNA is TGTGCCAGCACAGTGAACACTGAAGCTTTCTTT.

The chain joins TRBV3-1 (or the pseudogene TRBV3-2) to TRBJ1-5; a possible D gene is TRBD1 (5 bases). V dropped 0 bases and J dropped 2 bases, with 11 bases sitting between them. This CDR3 region has 16 residues. Germline CDR1 reads LGHDT; CDR2 reads YNNKEL (reference sequence). This CDR3 reads CASSQDGGMGNQPQHF. CDR3 bases: TGTGCCAGCAGCCAAGATGGGGGGATGGGCAATCAGCCCCAGCATTTT.

This chain links TRBV6-5 with TRBJ2-1, with D tentatively TRBD2 (6 bases). The CDR3 extends over 15 amino acids. Looked up from germline, CDR1 is MNHEY and CDR2 is SVGAGI. Trimming pared 7 bases from V and 4 bases from J, leaving 17 bases between. The CDR3, as DNA: TGTGCCAGCATTCCGGGACTGGGTTTTTACAATGAGCAGTTCTTC. Translation gives CASIPGLGFYNEQFF.

The chain couples TRBV2 to TRBJ1-3; TRBD1 might be the D (5 bases). The germline gives CDR1 SNHLY, CDR2 FYNNEI. V lost 5 bases and J lost 3, with 17 bases in between. This CDR3 is 16 amino acids long. CDR3 sequence reads: CASSYTSGTVGNTIYF. CDR3 DNA: TGTGCCAGCAGTTATACCTCAGGGACTGTTGGAAACACCATATATTTT.

The V and J genes are TRBV30 and TRBJ2-7; D may be TRBD1 (5 bases). CDR1 GTSNPN and CDR2 SVGIG come from the germline V gene (reference sequence). This CDR3 has 13 amino acids. The V end was cut by 2 bases, the J end by 3 bases, with 11 bases between. This CDR3 reads CAWSRGHSYEQYF. CDR3 bases: TGTGCCTGGAGTAGAGGACACAGCTACGAGCAGTACTTC.

V usage is TRBV28 and J usage is TRBJ1-1; D is unresolved. The CDR3 runs to 11 residues. Per the germline V gene, CDR1 is MDHEN and CDR2 is SYDVKM. V dropped 7 bases and J dropped 10 bases, with 13 bases sitting between them. The DNA of the CDR3 is TGTGCCAGCATGGCTCGAGAAGGAGCTTTCTTT. It specifies CASMAREGAFF.

The chain combines TRBV2 with TRBJ1-5; perhaps TRBD1 as D (5 bases). Germline CDR1 SNHLY, CDR2 FYNNEI. This CDR3 comprises 18 residues. With 2 bases removed from V and 5 bases from J, the gap between germline ends came to 22 bases. For the CDR3, the DNA is TGTGCCAGCAGTGAAAGGGGCCCCCGCGAAGGATTGGATCAGCCCCAGCATTTT. As protein: CASSERGPREGLDQPQHF.

The rearrangement uses TRBV6-1 and TRBJ1-4; weak D call: TRBD1 (5 bases). V dropped 4 bases and J dropped 5 bases, with 20 bases sitting between them. Germline CDR1 and CDR2: MNHNS and SASEGT. The CDR3 has 17 residues. Here the CDR3 DNA reads TGTGCCAGCAGTGCACCCCCCCGGGGGGGAACAAATGAAAAACTGTTTTTT. This translates into CASSAPPRGGTNEKLFF.

This rearrangement joins TRBV28 to TRBJ2-7; no reliable D call. Germline-derived CDR1 and CDR2 are MDHEN and SYDVKM. V was cut by 1 base and J by 6 bases, with 7 bases left in between. The CDR3 spans 12 residues. This CDR3 is CASSLFLSEQYF. CDR3 sequence (DNA): TGTGCCAGCAGTTTATTCTTATCCGAGCAGTACTTC.

The V call is TRBV24-1, the J call TRBJ2-5, with TRBD1 identical over 8 bases. This CDR3 region has 15 residues. The trim removed 3 bases at V and 3 bases at J, leaving 5 bases unmatched. Germline-derived CDR1 and CDR2 are KGHDR and SFDVKD. The chain's CDR3 is CATSDGGQAEETQYF. The DNA of the CDR3 is TGTGCCACCAGTGATGGGGGACAGGCCGAAGAGACCCAGTACTTC.

In this sample, this clone turned up a few times. The chain uses TRBV5-5 and TRBJ1-4, with a weak D call TRBD1 (5 bases). The CDR3 is 16 residues long. Germline CDR1 is SGHKS and CDR2 is YYEKEE (reference sequence). With 1 base removed from V and 4 bases from J, the gap between germline ends came to 14 bases. This CDR3 reads CASSLSGRGHNEKLFF. As DNA, the CDR3 is TGTGCCAGCAGCTTGAGCGGAAGGGGTCATAATGAAAAACTGTTTTTT.

The V call is TRBV27, the J call TRBJ2-7; D might be TRBD2 (6 bases). Trimming took off 2 bases at V and 7 bases at J, with 9 bases between the two ends. The germline V gene encodes CDR1 MNHEY and CDR2 SMNVEV (reference sequence). The CDR3 totals 12 residues. CDR3 in DNA: TGTGCCAGCAGTTTAGGAGGGCTGGAGCAGTACTTC. Residues: CASSLGGLEQYF.

The rearrangement links TRBV5-4 to TRBJ2-7; D is tentatively TRBD1 or TRBD2 (5 bases each). The ends were cut back, 5 bases at V and 2 bases at J, with 14 bases in the middle. The CDR3 is 14 amino acids. From germline, CDR1 is SGHNT and CDR2 YYREEE (reference sequence). The CDR3 nucleotides read TGTGCCAGCAGTTACACGGGACGGACCTACGAGCAGTACTTC. This encodes CASSYTGRTYEQYF.

The gene calls are TRBV28 and TRBJ2-7; 9 bases align to TRBD2. The junction had 7 bases not matched to a gene; V was cut back by 5 bases and J by 5 bases. This CDR3 is 14 amino acids long. Looked up from germline, CDR1 is MDHEN and CDR2 is SYDVKM. The CDR3 sequence: CASSVISGSHEQYF. The CDR3 DNA follows: TGTGCCAGCAGTGTTATTAGCGGGAGCCACGAGCAGTACTTC.

The chain is built from TRBV2 and TRBJ2-1; TRBD2 might be the D (6 bases). This CDR3 has 10 amino acids. V was trimmed by 8 bases and J by 14 bases, leaving 13 bases between them. Germline V gene sequence: CDR1 SNHLY, CDR2 FYNNEI. The CDR3 sequence: CASRGEAEFF. DNA for the CDR3: TGTGCCAGCCGAGGGGAGGCTGAGTTCTTC.

This chain joins TRBV4-3 and TRBJ1-2; D uncertain. This CDR3 is built from 13 residues. With 0 bases removed from V and 5 bases from J, the gap between germline ends came to 7 bases. From germline, CDR1 is LGHNA and CDR2 YSLEER. The CDR3 DNA sequence: TGCGCCAGCAGCCAAGAGCCCGAATATGGCTACACCTTC. It specifies CASSQEPEYGYTF.

This clone has a single count. This rearrangement joins TRBV30 to TRBJ2-3; D is perhaps TRBD2 (6 bases). Germline V gene sequence: CDR1 GTSNPN, CDR2 SVGIG (reference sequence). The CDR3 contains 13 residues. Trimming shortened V by 4 bases and J by 4 bases, and 12 bases separated the two germline ends. Here the CDR3 DNA reads TGTGCCTGGATCAGCGGGCCGGCAGATACGCAGTATTTT. Amino acids: CAWISGPADTQYF.

The V call is TRBV30, the J call TRBJ1-3; 7 positions match TRBD1. Germline V gives CDR1 GTSNPN, CDR2 SVGIG (reference sequence). This CDR3 has 14 residues. V trimming: 4 bases; J trimming: 4 bases; junction bases outside the gene matches: 7. Here the CDR3 reads CAWTRQGVGNTIYF. DNA of the CDR3: TGTGCCTGGACCAGACAGGGCGTCGGAAACACCATATATTTT.

The chain employs TRBV12-3 or TRBV12-4 and TRBJ2-2; D unclear. The CDR3 totals 11 residues. V lost 7 bases and J 5 bases, leaving 5 bases between the germline ends. The CDR3, as DNA: TGTGCCAGCACCCGAACCGGGGAGCTGTTTTTT. It translates to CASTRTGELFF.

The V call is TRBV27, the J call TRBJ1-5; TRBD1 might be the D (6 bases). The germline V and J ends were trimmed by 4 bases and 7 bases, with 17 bases remaining between them. CDR1 and CDR2 from the germline V gene are MNHEY and SMNVEV (reference sequence). CDR3 size: 15 residues. The CDR3 region has the DNA TGTGCCAGCAGTTCGCCAGGGGAGATAGGCCAGCCCCAGCATTTT. This encodes CASSSPGEIGQPQHF.

CDR3 DNA sequence: TGTGCCAGCAGTTACGGACAGGGTGGCTACACCTTC. Its protein product is CASSYGQGGYTF. The genes are TRBV6-2 or TRBV6-3 and TRBJ1-2; 8 bases agree with TRBD1. The CDR3 loop spans 12 amino acids. CDR1 is MNHEY, CDR2 SVGEGT, per germline. Trimming cost V 2 bases and J 7 bases; bases outside gene matches: 0.

This chain links TRBV27 with TRBJ1-1; D gene uncertain. Trimming removed 4 bases from V and 5 bases from J, with 8 bases in between. CDR1 and CDR2 (germline): MNHEY, SMNVEV (reference sequence). The CDR3 spans 12 residues. CDR3 sequence (DNA): TGTGCCAGCAGTTCCGGTTGGACTGAAGCTTTCTTT. The encoded protein is CASSSGWTEAFF.